This entry describes one T cell receptor beta chain. Its antigen is as yet unknown. One entry per CDR3 protein results from TCRdb running MiXCR on the PCR reads. The sample shows under 600,000 distinct CDR3 sequences, around 23% of them seen only once. Losses at the gene ends were 4 bases for V and 2 bases for J; bases not matched to a gene: 4. The CDR3 has 15 amino acids. Germline-derived CDR1 and CDR2 are LGHNA and YSLEER. This specimen comes from a study of molecular identifiers for immune sequencing clone quantification. Whole-study results and caveats: One cell's worth of spiked Jurkat TCR RNA was reportedly detectable among roughly 1 million naive cells. Over 99% of effector molecules, yet under 1% of naive-cell molecules, were held by clones above 20 RNA copies.

The clonotype comes from a human donor in good health. Some libraries in this study had Jurkat cell RNA spiked in. The sequencing sample was made of naive CD8+ T cells from blood, with Jurkat cell RNA spiked in. Subset noted: FACS-sorted CD8+CD4-CCR7+CD45RA+ naive T cells. The chain recombines TRBV4-3 with TRBJ2-3, with TRBD2 matching over 9 bases. The CDR3: CASSPSSGNTDTQYF. The CDR3 nucleotides are TGCGCCAGCAGCCCTTCTAGCGGGAACACAGATACGCAGTATTTT.